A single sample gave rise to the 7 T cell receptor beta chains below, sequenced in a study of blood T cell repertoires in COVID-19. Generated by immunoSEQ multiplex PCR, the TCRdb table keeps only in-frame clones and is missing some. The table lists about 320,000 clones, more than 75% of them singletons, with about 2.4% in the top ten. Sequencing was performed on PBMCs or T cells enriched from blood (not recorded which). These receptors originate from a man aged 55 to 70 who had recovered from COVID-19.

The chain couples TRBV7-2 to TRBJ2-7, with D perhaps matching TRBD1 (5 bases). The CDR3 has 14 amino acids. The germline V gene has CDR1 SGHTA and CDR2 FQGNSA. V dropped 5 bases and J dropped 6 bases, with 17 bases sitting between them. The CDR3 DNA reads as TGTGCCAGCAGCGCCGGGCCTTTGGGGCTCGAGCAGTACTTC. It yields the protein CASSAGPLGLEQYF.

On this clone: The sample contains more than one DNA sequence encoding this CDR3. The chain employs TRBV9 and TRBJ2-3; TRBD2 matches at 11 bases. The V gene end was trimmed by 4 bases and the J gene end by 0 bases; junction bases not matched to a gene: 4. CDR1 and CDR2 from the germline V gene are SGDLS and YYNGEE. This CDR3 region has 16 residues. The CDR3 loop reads CASSPLAGGSTDTQYF. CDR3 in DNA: TGTGCCAGCAGCCCTCTAGCGGGGGGTAGCACAGATACGCAGTATTTT.

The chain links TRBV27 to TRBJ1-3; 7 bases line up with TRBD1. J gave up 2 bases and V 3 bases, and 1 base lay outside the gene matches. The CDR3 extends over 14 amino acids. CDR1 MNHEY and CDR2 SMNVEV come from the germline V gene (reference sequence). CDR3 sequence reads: CASSLTGPGNTIYF. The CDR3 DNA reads TGTGCCAGCAGTTTGACAGGGCCTGGAAACACCATATATTTT.

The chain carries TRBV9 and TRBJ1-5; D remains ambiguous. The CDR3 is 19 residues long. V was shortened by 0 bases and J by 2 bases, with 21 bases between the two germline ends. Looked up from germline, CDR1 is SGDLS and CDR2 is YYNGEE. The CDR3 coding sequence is TGTGCCAGCAGCGTAGAAGGGATGGAGAGGGCTAATGGCAATCAGCCCCAGCATTTT. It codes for CASSVEGMERANGNQPQHF.

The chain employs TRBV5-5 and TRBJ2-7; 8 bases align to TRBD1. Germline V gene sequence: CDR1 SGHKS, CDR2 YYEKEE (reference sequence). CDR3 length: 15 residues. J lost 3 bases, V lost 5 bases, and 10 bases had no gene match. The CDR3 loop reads CASSPDRVSFYEQYF. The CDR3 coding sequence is TGTGCCAGCAGTCCGGACAGGGTGAGTTTCTACGAGCAGTACTTC.

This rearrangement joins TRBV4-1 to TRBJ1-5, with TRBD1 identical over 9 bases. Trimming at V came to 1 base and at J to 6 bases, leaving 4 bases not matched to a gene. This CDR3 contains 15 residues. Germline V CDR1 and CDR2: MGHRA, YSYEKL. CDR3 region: CASSQGQGEGQPQHF. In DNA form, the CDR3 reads TGCGCCAGCAGCCAAGGACAGGGGGAGGGTCAGCCCCAGCATTTT.

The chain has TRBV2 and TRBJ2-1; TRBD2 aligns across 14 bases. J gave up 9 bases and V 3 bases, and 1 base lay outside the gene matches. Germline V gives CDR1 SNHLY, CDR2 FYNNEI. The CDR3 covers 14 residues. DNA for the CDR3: TGTGCCAGCAGTGAGACTAGCGGGAGGGTTGAGCAGTTCTTC. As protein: CASSETSGRVEQFF.